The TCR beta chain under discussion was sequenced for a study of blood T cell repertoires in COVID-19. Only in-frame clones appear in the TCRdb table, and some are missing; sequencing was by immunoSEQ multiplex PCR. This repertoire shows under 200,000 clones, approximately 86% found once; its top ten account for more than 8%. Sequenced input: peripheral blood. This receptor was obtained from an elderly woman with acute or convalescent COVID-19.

This CDR3 reads CASSLRTSGYNEQFF. The CDR3 bases are TGCGCCAGCAGCTTGAGAACTAGCGGATACAATGAGCAGTTCTTC. The chain recombines TRBV5-1 with TRBJ2-1; 8 bases match TRBD2. Unmatched junction bases numbered 4, after V lost 1 base and J lost 4 bases. Germline CDR1 reads SGHRS; CDR2 reads YFSETQ. The CDR3 loop spans 15 amino acids.